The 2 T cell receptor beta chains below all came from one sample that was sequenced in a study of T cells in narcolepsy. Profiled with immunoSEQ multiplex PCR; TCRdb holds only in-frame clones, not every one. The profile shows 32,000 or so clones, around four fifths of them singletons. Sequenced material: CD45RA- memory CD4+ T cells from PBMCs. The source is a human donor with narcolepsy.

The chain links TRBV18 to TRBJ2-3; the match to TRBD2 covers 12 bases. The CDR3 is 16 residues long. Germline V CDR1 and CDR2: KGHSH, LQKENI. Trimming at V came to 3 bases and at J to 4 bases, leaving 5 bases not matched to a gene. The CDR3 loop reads CASSPSLAGGADTQYF. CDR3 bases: TGTGCCAGCTCACCCAGCCTAGCGGGGGGGGCAGATACGCAGTATTTT.

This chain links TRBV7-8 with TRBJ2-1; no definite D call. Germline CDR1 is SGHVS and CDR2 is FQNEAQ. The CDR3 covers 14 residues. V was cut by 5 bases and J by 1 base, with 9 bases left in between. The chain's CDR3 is CASSAEQSYNEQFF. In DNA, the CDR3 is TGTGCCAGCAGCGCCGAACAATCCTACAATGAGCAGTTCTTC.